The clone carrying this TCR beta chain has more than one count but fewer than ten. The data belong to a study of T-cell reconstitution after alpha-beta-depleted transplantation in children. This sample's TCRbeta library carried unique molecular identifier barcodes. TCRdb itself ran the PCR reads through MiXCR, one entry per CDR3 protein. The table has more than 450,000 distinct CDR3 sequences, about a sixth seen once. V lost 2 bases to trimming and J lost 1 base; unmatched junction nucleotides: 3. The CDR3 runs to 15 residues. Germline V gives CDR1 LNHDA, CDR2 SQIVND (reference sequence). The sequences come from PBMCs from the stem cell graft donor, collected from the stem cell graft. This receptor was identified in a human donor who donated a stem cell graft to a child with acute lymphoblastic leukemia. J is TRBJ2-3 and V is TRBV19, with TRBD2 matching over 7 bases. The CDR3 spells CASSIRGRGTDTQYF. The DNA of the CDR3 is TGTGCCAGTAGTATACGAGGGAGGGGCACAGATACGCAGTATTTT.